This TCR beta chain is drawn from a study of blood T cell repertoires in COVID-19. This clone appeared a single time. The CDR3 has 17 residues. The V gene's germline CDR1 is MGHRA and CDR2 YSYEKL. The ends lost 1 base at V and 1 base at J; junction bases unmatched: 4. Profiling relied on immunoSEQ multiplex PCR, and the TCRdb table lists in-frame clones only, not all of them. The sample lists 120,000 or so clones; 88% were seen once. The sequencing sample was made of peripheral blood. V gene TRBV4-1 combines with J gene TRBJ1-5; 10 bases match TRBD1. This receptor was identified in a human donor in a cohort sampled during active COVID-19. The CDR3 nucleotides are TGCGCCAGCAGCCAAGTGGTGACAGGGGGCAGCAATCAGCCCCAGCATTTT. As protein: CASSQVVTGGSNQPQHF.